Following are 18 T cell receptor beta chains from one sample sequenced in a study of CD8 T cells in ankylosing spondylitis. These TCRs are of unknown antigen specificity. Study observations and caveats: Seemingly characteristic of ankylosing spondylitis blood was a TCR beta motif consisting of about 8 highly homologous variants.

Each CDR3 protein is one row after TCRdb ran MiXCR on the 5' RACE reads. The sample has about 340,000 distinct CDR3 sequences, 6.5% to 10% seen once. The sequencing input was blood, either unsorted or a sorted T cell fraction (not recorded which). All receptors come from a male donor with ankylosing spondylitis.

This clonotype was counted many times. CDR3 protein: CATSDYSGTGGMNEQFF. The CDR3 DNA follows: TGTGCCACCAGTGATTACTCCGGGACAGGGGGTATGAATGAGCAGTTCTTC. This chain joins TRBV24-1 and TRBJ2-1; the match to TRBD1 covers 11 bases. With 2 bases clipped from V and 7 bases from J, the junction kept 9 bases outside the gene matches. The CDR3 consists of 17 residues. The germline gives CDR1 KGHDR, CDR2 SFDVKD.

Regarding this clonotype: At one end the junction does not follow the germline gene, possibly because of a read error. The V gene is TRBV12-3 or TRBV12-4, the J gene TRBJ2-1; D uncertain. The length of the CDR3 is 11 residues. CDR3 region: CASRAYNEQIF. The CDR3 nucleotides are TGTGCCAGCAGGGCGTACAATGAGCAGATCTTC.

The chain is built from TRBV24-1 and TRBJ2-2; 9 positions match TRBD1. Germline assignment: CDR1 KGHDR and CDR2 SFDVKD. This CDR3 has 14 residues. V lost 9 bases to trimming and J lost 5 bases; unmatched junction nucleotides: 6. The CDR3 sequence: CATRDRALTGELFF. CDR3 bases: TGTGCCACCCGGGACAGGGCTCTAACCGGGGAGCTGTTTTTT.

This clonotype was seen once. This chain links TRBV2 with TRBJ1-5; D unresolved. Looked up from germline, CDR1 is SNHLY and CDR2 is FYNNEI. V shed 3 bases and J shed 0 bases, with 12 bases lying between them. The CDR3 has 16 amino acids. CDR3 sequence: CASSEVVRYSNQPQHF. CDR3 nucleotide sequence: TGTGCCAGCAGTGAGGTAGTGAGGTATAGCAATCAGCCCCAGCATTTT.

This clonotype was counted ten times or more. This sequence joins TRBV28 and TRBJ2-3; D is possibly TRBD2 (7 bases). The CDR3 is 15 amino acids. Germline CDR1 and CDR2: MDHEN and SYDVKM. Trimming took off 5 bases at V and 0 bases at J, with 12 bases between the two ends. In DNA form, the CDR3 reads TGTGCCAGCAGTCCCAGGGGAGGGAGCACAGATACGCAGTATTTT. It specifies CASSPRGGSTDTQYF.

The rearrangement uses TRBV7-2 and TRBJ2-3; 7 bases are shared with TRBD2. The CDR3 totals 15 residues. Trimming removed 3 bases from V and 3 bases from J; junction bases left unmatched: 6. Per the germline V gene, CDR1 is SGHTA and CDR2 is FQGNSA. The CDR3: CASSFVGEGTDTQYF. DNA of the CDR3: TGTGCCAGCAGCTTCGTAGGGGAGGGGACAGATACGCAGTATTTT. Full variable domain (outside the CDR3, taken from reference TRBV7-2 and TRBJ2-3): GAGVSQSPSNKVTEKGKDVELRCDPISGHTALYWYRQSLGQGLEFLIYFQGNSAPDKSGLPSDRFSAERTGGSVSTLTIQRTQQEDSAVYLCASSFVGEGTDTQYFGPGTRLTVL.

This clonotype was detected only a few times. The chain links TRBV3-1 to TRBJ2-1, with 11 bases that match TRBD2. The CDR3 extends over 17 amino acids. Losses at the gene ends were 5 bases for V and 0 bases for J; bases not matched to a gene: 6. The germline CDR1 and CDR2 sequences are LGHDT and YNNKEL (reference sequence). The CDR3 protein is CASSAPSGRSSYNEQFF. The CDR3 nucleotides are TGTGCCAGCAGCGCCCCTAGCGGGAGGAGCTCCTACAATGAGCAGTTCTTC.

The chain employs TRBV2 and TRBJ1-1, with 7 bases that match TRBD1. Trimming cost V 6 bases and J 0 bases; bases outside gene matches: 10. Germline CDR1 reads SNHLY; CDR2 reads FYNNEI. CDR3 size: 16 residues. The CDR3 is CASRSEGGLMNTEAFF. The CDR3 nucleotides are TGTGCCAGCAGGTCCGAAGGGGGCCTCATGAACACTGAAGCTTTCTTT.

The chain employs TRBV29-1 and TRBJ1-1, with D perhaps TRBD1 (6 bases). The germline CDR1 and CDR2 sequences are SQVTM and ANQGSEA. Trimming cost V 6 bases and J 1 base, with 12 bases left between them. The CDR3 is 13 amino acids. CDR3 sequence reads: CSVSSTGNTEAFF. In nucleotides, the CDR3 is TGCAGCGTCTCGTCGACAGGGAACACTGAAGCTTTCTTT.

This clonotype appeared a few times. The chain has TRBV2 and TRBJ1-1, with D possibly being TRBD1 (5 bases). The germline V and J ends were trimmed by 4 bases and 1 base, with 13 bases remaining between them. CDR1 is SNHLY and CDR2 is FYNNEI in the germline V gene. The CDR3 has 15 amino acids. The DNA for the CDR3 is TGTGCCAGCAGTGGGTTGGGGGGTTCGAACACTGAAGCTTTCTTT. Translated: CASSGLGGSNTEAFF.

This chain uses TRBV20-1 with TRBJ2-5; 7 bases align to TRBD2. The CDR3 consists of 16 residues. Looked up from germline, CDR1 is DFQATT and CDR2 is SNEGSKA (reference sequence). With V trimmed by 3 bases and J by 5 bases, 15 bases remained unmatched. CDR3 residues: CSASTRTGRAGETQYF. CDR3 DNA: TGCAGTGCTAGCACACGGACTGGGAGGGCCGGGGAGACCCAGTACTTC.

This chain connects TRBV9 to TRBJ2-1; D remains ambiguous. Germline loops: CDR1 SGDLS, CDR2 YYNGEE. The V end lost 0 bases, the J end lost 0 bases, and 7 bases lay between the germline ends. This CDR3 region has 15 residues. The CDR3: CASSVAVGSYNEQFF. The CDR3 bases are TGTGCCAGCAGCGTAGCGGTAGGCTCCTACAATGAGCAGTTCTTC.

The chain employs TRBV5-1 and TRBJ2-5; tentative D call: TRBD2 (7 bases). Germline V gene sequence: CDR1 SGHRS, CDR2 YFSETQ. This CDR3 has 16 amino acids. Trimming shortened V by 4 bases and J by 5 bases, and 21 bases separated the two germline ends. The CDR3 DNA sequence: TGCGCCAGCAGCGACGTAGGGGGGGCGCAGTCGGAGACCCAGTACTTC. Translation: CASSDVGGAQSETQYF.

This clonotype was recorded a few times. V is TRBV7-9 and J is TRBJ2-4, with D possibly matching TRBD2 (6 bases). CDR1 SEHNR and CDR2 FQNEAQ come from the germline V gene (reference sequence). Between the trimmed V and J ends, which lost 4 bases and 1 base, there was a span of 11 bases. The CDR3 contains 15 residues. The CDR3 DNA is TGTGCCAGCAGCTCTCTAGCGCTCGCCAAAAACATTCAGTACTTC. Amino acid sequence: CASSSLALAKNIQYF.

This clonotype was counted ten times or more. This sequence joins TRBV15 and TRBJ1-5, with D hard to call. This CDR3 is built from 19 residues. Per germline, CDR1 LNHNV and CDR2 YYDKDF (reference sequence). The V end lost 1 base, the J end lost 2 bases, and 21 bases lay between the germline ends. CDR3 loop: CATSRGLGSWMDGNQPQHF. Written as DNA, the CDR3 is TGTGCCACCAGCAGAGGGTTGGGGAGTTGGATGGATGGCAATCAGCCCCAGCATTTT. Using reference TRBV15 and TRBJ1-5 for the parts outside the CDR3, the full variable domain is DAMVIQNPRYQVTQFGKPVTLSCSQTLNHNVMYWYQQKSSQAPKLLFHYYDKDFNNEADTPDNFQSRRPNTSFCFLDIRSPGLGDTAMYLCATSRGLGSWMDGNQPQHFGDGTRLSIL.

The genes are TRBV20-1 and TRBJ2-2; D uncertain. This CDR3 has 15 amino acids. Trimming took 3 bases from V and 3 from J, leaving 14 bases between them. The germline CDR1 and CDR2 sequences are DFQATT and SNEGSKA (reference sequence). The CDR3 loop reads CSASPELTYTGELFF. CDR3 in DNA: TGCAGTGCTAGTCCCGAACTTACTTACACCGGGGAGCTGTTTTTT.

This clonotype was found a few times. The genes are TRBV5-1 and TRBJ2-7, with D possibly called TRBD1 or TRBD2 (5 bases each). This CDR3 has 14 amino acids. V was clipped by 7 bases and J by 3 bases, with 17 bases between them. The germline CDR1 and CDR2 sequences are SGHRS and YFSETQ. The CDR3 loop is CASGPGTVNYEQYF. The CDR3 bases are TGCGCCAGCGGTCCCGGGACGGTAAACTACGAGCAGTACTTC.

The rearrangement links TRBV12-3 or TRBV12-4 to TRBJ2-1, with D hard to call. The CDR3 consists of 12 residues. The V end was cut by 3 bases, the J end by 6 bases, with 6 bases between. Here the CDR3 reads CASSFQSNEQFF. CDR3 nucleotide sequence: TGTGCCAGCAGTTTTCAATCCAATGAGCAGTTCTTC.